These 30 T cell receptor beta chains came from one sample sequenced in a study of beta chain features in type 1 diabetes. Expressed TCRB transcripts were sequenced, since all the RNA that had been isolated was reverse transcribed. Sequencing used immunoSEQ multiplex PCR; TCRdb keeps in-frame clones, though not all of them. Here the sample spans fewer than 650,000 clones, roughly a sixth being singletons. Material for sequencing was naive CD4+ T cells from blood. The origin of the receptors is a man between 18 and 29 years old in good health.

The chain employs TRBV19 and TRBJ1-5; D is uncertain. This CDR3 contains 14 residues. The V gene lost 2 bases and the J gene lost 2 bases, with 7 bases spanning the gap. Germline assignment: CDR1 LNHDA and CDR2 SQIVND (reference sequence). The CDR3 DNA follows: TGTGCCAGTAGTATATCCCGGGGCAATCAGCCCCAGCATTTT. Residues: CASSISRGNQPQHF.

This clone was observed a few times. The chain has TRBV6-5 and TRBJ1-1, with D possibly being TRBD1 (5 bases). Germline V CDR1 and CDR2: MNHEY, SVGAGI. The V gene lost 5 bases and the J gene lost 10 bases, with 17 bases spanning the gap. The CDR3 has 13 amino acids. CDR3 in amino acids: CASSPRGRGRAFF. CDR3 sequence (DNA): TGTGCCAGCAGTCCCCGTGGGAGGGGCCGAGCTTTCTTT.

In this sample, this clone turned up a few times. V is TRBV4-3 and J is TRBJ2-5; 8 nucleotides match TRBD2. Germline V gene sequence: CDR1 LGHNA, CDR2 YSLEER. V dropped 0 bases and J dropped 5; count of bases not matched to a gene: 8. This CDR3 spans 16 amino acids. CDR3 sequence reads: CASSQDRREGRETQYF. The CDR3 DNA is TGCGCCAGCAGCCAAGATCGACGGGAGGGCCGGGAGACCCAGTACTTC.

The gene calls are TRBV7-2 and TRBJ2-7; D could derive from TRBD1 or TRBD2 (5 bases each). CDR1 and CDR2 from the germline V gene are SGHTA and FQGNSA. The V end was cut by 5 bases, the J end by 3 bases, with 23 bases between. The CDR3 is 17 residues long. The CDR3 region is CASSITQSRPRGYEQYF. The DNA for the CDR3 is TGTGCCAGCAGCATCACCCAGAGTCGCCCGAGGGGCTACGAGCAGTACTTC.

This clone was observed a few times. The V gene is TRBV5-4, the J gene TRBJ2-3; 8 bases are a match to TRBD2. This CDR3 region has 16 residues. Germline assignment: CDR1 SGHNT and CDR2 YYREEE (reference sequence). V trimming: 4 bases; J trimming: 4 bases; junction bases outside the gene matches: 11. The CDR3: CASSPSSGGSPDTQYF. The CDR3 coding sequence is TGTGCCAGCAGCCCGTCCAGCGGGGGCTCCCCAGATACGCAGTATTTT.

This sequence joins TRBV25-1 and TRBJ2-7, with D possibly being TRBD1 (6 bases). Germline-derived CDR1 and CDR2 are MGHDK and SYGVNS. This CDR3 spans 12 amino acids. V was shortened by 9 bases and J by 0 bases, with 9 bases between the two germline ends. The CDR3 spells CASRTASYEQYF. CDR3 bases: TGTGCCAGTCGGACAGCCTCCTACGAGCAGTACTTC.

In its sample, this clone was seen a few times. V and J are TRBV10-3 and TRBJ2-2; D is undetermined. This CDR3 region has 14 residues. CDR1 is ENHRY and CDR2 is SYGVKD in the germline V gene. V gave up 5 bases and J gave up 3 bases, with 10 bases separating them. As DNA, the CDR3 is TGTGCCATCAGTTCCACCGTGGACACCGGGGAGCTGTTTTTT. As protein: CAISSTVDTGELFF.

This chain links TRBV6-6 with TRBJ2-3, with 7 bases fitting TRBD2. J gave up 0 bases and V 2 bases, and 5 bases lay outside the gene matches. Germline V gene data show CDR1 as MNHNY and CDR2 as SVGAGI (reference sequence). The CDR3 extends over 16 amino acids. DNA for the CDR3: TGTGCCAGCAGTTACGGGCTAGCGGTTAGCACAGATACGCAGTATTTT. This codes for CASSYGLAVSTDTQYF.

V and J are TRBV9 and TRBJ1-2; D unclear. V was clipped by 0 bases and J by 6 bases, with 9 bases between them. In germline, CDR1 is SGDLS, CDR2 YYNGEE. CDR3 length equals 13 residues. CDR3 sequence reads: CASSVVGGNGYTF. In DNA form, the CDR3 reads TGTGCCAGCAGCGTAGTCGGCGGTAATGGCTACACCTTC.

The table lists this clone with a few counts. This chain joins TRBV11-2 and TRBJ2-5; 8 nucleotides align to TRBD1. The CDR3 has 15 residues. The germline CDR1 and CDR2 sequences are SGHAT and FQNNGV. Unmatched junction bases numbered 9, after V lost 5 bases and J lost 4 bases. DNA for the CDR3: TGTGCCAGCAGCGCAGGCCAGGGGGCTTTAGAGACCCAGTACTTC. Encoded protein: CASSAGQGALETQYF.

This clone was seen more than once but under ten times. The chain links TRBV7-2 to TRBJ2-7, with a tentative D call TRBD1 (7 bases). Germline values: CDR1 SGHTA, CDR2 FQGNSA. The CDR3 consists of 13 residues. The V end was cut by 4 bases, the J end by 5 bases, with 12 bases between. The CDR3 protein is CASSSRGADEQYF. The CDR3 DNA is TGTGCCAGCAGCTCCAGGGGGGCGGACGAGCAGTACTTC.

This clone was seen a handful of times. This chain connects TRBV25-1 to TRBJ2-7; D call uncertain. V dropped 1 base and J dropped 1 base, with 8 bases sitting between them. The length of the CDR3 is 14 residues. From germline, CDR1 is MGHDK and CDR2 SYGVNS. CDR3 DNA: TGTGCCAGCAGTGAATCCGTCGGTTCCTACGAGCAGTACTTC. Protein: CASSESVGSYEQYF.

The chain joins TRBV6-6 to TRBJ1-6, with TRBD1 matching 8 bases. The CDR3 totals 12 residues. After removal of 8 bases from V and 10 bases from J, the junction contained 4 bases not matched to a gene. The V gene's germline CDR1 is MNHNY and CDR2 SVGAGI (reference sequence). CDR3 coding DNA: TGTGCCAGCTACGACAGGGGCTCACCCCTCCACTTT. Translating it yields CASYDRGSPLHF.

The chain combines TRBV27 with TRBJ2-5, with D hard to call. The J call is uncertain, as TRBJ2-7 better fits the DNA end. This CDR3 is built from 14 residues. Germline V gene sequence: CDR1 MNHEY, CDR2 SMNVEV (reference sequence). The CDR3 region has the DNA TGTGCCAGCAGTGGATTCAAAGGGCACTACGAGCAGTACTTC. Its protein product is CASSGFKGHYEQYF.

V is TRBV2 and J is TRBJ1-1; perhaps TRBD1 as D (6 bases). Germline values: CDR1 SNHLY, CDR2 FYNNEI. CDR3 length equals 15 residues. With 7 bases removed from V and 1 base from J, the gap between germline ends came to 16 bases. The CDR3 loop is CASILEGRGNTEAFF. The CDR3 DNA follows: TGTGCCAGCATCCTGGAGGGCAGGGGGAACACTGAAGCTTTCTTT.

This clone was seen a handful of times. The V gene is TRBV7-6, the J gene TRBJ1-3; D might be TRBD1 (5 bases). V was trimmed by 5 bases and J by 0 bases, leaving 11 bases between them. CDR1 is SGHVS and CDR2 is FNYEAQ in the germline V gene. The CDR3 has 15 residues. The CDR3 protein is CASSRTFFSGNTIYF. The CDR3 DNA is TGTGCCAGCAGCCGGACATTTTTCTCTGGAAACACCATATATTTT.

This clone has more than one count but fewer than ten. This sequence joins TRBV28 and TRBJ1-5; the match to TRBD1 covers 8 bases. J gave up 2 bases and V 5 bases, and 5 bases lay outside the gene matches. The CDR3 covers 15 residues. In germline, CDR1 is MDHEN, CDR2 SYDVKM. CDR3 sequence: CASSPWGQGNQPQHF. CDR3 sequence (DNA): TGTGCCAGCAGTCCCTGGGGACAGGGCAATCAGCCCCAGCATTTT. Drawing the rest from reference TRBV28 and TRBJ1-5, the complete variable domain is DVKVTQSSRYLVKRTGEKVFLECVQDMDHENMFWYRQDPGLGLRLIYFSYDVKMKEKGDIPEGYSVSREKKERFSLILESASTNQTSMYLCASSPWGQGNQPQHFGDGTRLSIL.

The genes are TRBV12-5 and TRBJ1-1; D is perhaps TRBD1 (6 bases). Germline V gives CDR1 LGHNT, CDR2 FRNRAP. The CDR3 loop spans 15 amino acids. Trimming shortened V by 0 bases and J by 3 bases, and 11 bases separated the two germline ends. CDR3 nucleotide sequence: TGTGCTAGTGGTTTGGTAGGGGGAACGGACACTGAAGCTTTCTTT. Residues: CASGLVGGTDTEAFF.

This clone was observed a few times. The gene calls are TRBV28 and TRBJ2-7; 7 bases are a match to TRBD1. The V and J ends lost 4 bases and 2 bases, in that order; junction bases with no gene match: 5. The CDR3 spans 14 residues. Germline V lookup: CDR1 MDHEN, CDR2 SYDVKM. Here the CDR3 reads CASSSGQPTYEQYF. The CDR3 DNA reads TGTGCCAGCAGTTCGGGACAGCCTACCTACGAGCAGTACTTC.

The chain joins TRBV4-3 to TRBJ1-2; D gene uncertain. Trimming shortened V by 0 bases and J by 3 bases, and 14 bases separated the two germline ends. Germline CDR1 and CDR2: LGHNA and YSLEER. This CDR3 comprises 16 residues. The CDR3 spells CASSQEEARTYYGYTF. CDR3 in DNA: TGCGCCAGCAGCCAAGAGGAGGCCAGGACTTACTATGGCTACACCTTC.

This clone was observed a few times. The chain combines TRBV7-9 with TRBJ1-5, with TRBD1 as a possible D gene (6 bases). Germline V gene sequence: CDR1 SEHNR, CDR2 FQNEAQ (reference sequence). The CDR3 spans 14 residues. V was clipped by 5 bases and J by 3 bases, with 11 bases between them. CDR3 DNA: TGTGCCAGCAGCCGCGACAGGAACAATCAGCCCCAGCATTTT. Protein: CASSRDRNNQPQHF.

This chain connects TRBV2 to TRBJ2-6; D remains unclear. Per the germline V gene, CDR1 is SNHLY and CDR2 is FYNNEI. The CDR3 consists of 15 residues. Trimming left V 7 bases short and J 0 bases short, with 10 bases between. The CDR3 coding sequence is TGTGCCAGCACCTACAGTGGCTCTGGGGCCAACGTCCTGACTTTC. Protein: CASTYSGSGANVLTF.

The chain recombines TRBV18 with TRBJ2-4, with 9 bases aligning to TRBD2. Germline CDR1 and CDR2: KGHSH and LQKENI. The junction had 6 bases not matched to a gene; V was cut back by 2 bases and J by 10 bases. This CDR3 is 14 amino acids long. The CDR3 region has the DNA TGTGCCAGCTCACCAGTGGTAGCGGGGGATATTCAGTACTTC. It is translated as CASSPVVAGDIQYF.

This chain links TRBV2 with TRBJ2-2; D uncertain. Germline V gives CDR1 SNHLY, CDR2 FYNNEI. Trimming took off 5 bases at V and 1 base at J, with 8 bases between the two ends. This CDR3 has 14 amino acids. As DNA, the CDR3 is TGTGCCAGCAGTTTCCAGATGAACACCGGGGAGCTGTTTTTT. Its protein product is CASSFQMNTGELFF. Complete variable domain (other parts from reference TRBV2 and TRBJ2-2): EPEVTQTPSHQVTQMGQEVILRCVPISNHLYFYWYRQILGQKVEFLVSFYNNEISEKSEIFDDQFSVERPDGSNFTLKIRSTKLEDSAMYFCASSFQMNTGELFFGEGSRLTVL.

This clone was seen a handful of times. For the CDR3, the DNA is TGTGCCTGGAGTGTATTACAGAACTATGGCTACACCTTC. This gives the protein CAWSVLQNYGYTF. The genes are TRBV30 and TRBJ1-2; D is unresolved. The germline CDR1 and CDR2 sequences are GTSNPN and SVGIG (reference sequence). The length of the CDR3 is 13 residues. The V gene lost 0 bases and the J gene lost 2 bases, with 7 bases spanning the gap.

This clone was counted between two and nine times. The rearrangement joins TRBV9 to TRBJ1-1; D ambiguous. V lost 0 bases, J lost 0 bases, and 9 bases lay in between. This CDR3 spans 15 amino acids. CDR1 and CDR2 from the germline V gene are SGDLS and YYNGEE. The CDR3, as DNA: TGTGCCAGCAGCGTAGACCCGGGCTTGAACACTGAAGCTTTCTTT. As protein: CASSVDPGLNTEAFF.

This clone was found a few times. The V gene is TRBV18, the J gene TRBJ2-7, with TRBD2 identical over 8 bases. V shed 3 bases and J 4 bases; nucleotides not matched to a gene: 5. The CDR3 has 14 amino acids. CDR1 and CDR2 (germline): KGHSH, LQKENI. CDR3 in amino acids: CASSPPSGFYEQYF. For the CDR3, the DNA is TGTGCCAGCTCACCCCCTAGCGGGTTTTACGAGCAGTACTTC.

For the CDR3, the DNA is TGCGCCAGCAGTCAGTCGGGGGGCGAGGACACCGGGGAGCTGTTTTTT. The encoded protein is CASSQSGGEDTGELFF. The J gene is TRBJ2-2, the V gene TRBV23-1; TRBD2 might be the D (7 bases). TRBV23-1 counts as an open reading frame of uncertain function. This CDR3 region has 16 residues. Trimming took off 3 bases at V and 3 bases at J, with 14 bases between the two ends.

This clone was found a few times. The gene calls are TRBV5-1 and TRBJ1-2, with a weak D call TRBD1 (5 bases). This CDR3 is built from 14 residues. Germline assignment: CDR1 SGHRS and CDR2 YFSETQ. V was clipped by 1 base and J by 6 bases, with 13 bases between them. CDR3 sequence (DNA): TGCGCCAGCAGCTTGATGGGGCCTGAGCATGGCTACACCTTC. This encodes CASSLMGPEHGYTF. The whole variable domain, filled in from reference TRBV5-1 and TRBJ1-2, reads KAGVTQTPRYLIKTRGQQVTLSCSPISGHRSVSWYQQTPGQGLQFLFEYFSETQRNKGNFPGRFSGRQFSNSRSEMNVSTLELGDSALYLCASSLMGPEHGYTFGSGTRLTVV.

The chain employs TRBV9 and TRBJ1-5; the match to TRBD1 covers 7 bases. Unmatched junction bases numbered 3, after V lost 0 bases and J lost 3 bases. Germline V gene data show CDR1 as SGDLS and CDR2 as YYNGEE. The CDR3 has 15 residues. The CDR3 coding sequence is TGTGCCAGCAGCGTAGGGACAGGTATCAATCAGCCCCAGCATTTT. Residues: CASSVGTGINQPQHF.